The source of this T cell receptor beta chain is a study of immune cell composition in non-small cell lung cancer. Regarding the study as a whole: Shared sequences between tumour-reactive and dominant in vivo clones were not proven. Lung squamous cell carcinoma tumours had significantly higher top 10 clone scores and productive clonality than lung adenocarcinoma.

Trimming removed 2 bases at V and 8 bases at J, with 9 bases between. The CDR3 has 11 residues. Germline V CDR1 and CDR2: DFQATT, SNEGSKA (reference sequence). Assay used: immunoSEQ multiplex PCR; TCRdb lists only in-frame clones, some missing. The table records thousands of clones, 60% to 85% of them present only once. As regards this clone: What it recognizes is unknown.

The sequencing input was lung tumor tissue. The sequence derives from a human donor with non-small cell lung cancer. V and J are TRBV20-1 and TRBJ1-2; D unresolved. CDR3 bases: TGCAGTGCTAGACGTAATGAGGGCTACACCTTC. Its protein is CSARRNEGYTF.